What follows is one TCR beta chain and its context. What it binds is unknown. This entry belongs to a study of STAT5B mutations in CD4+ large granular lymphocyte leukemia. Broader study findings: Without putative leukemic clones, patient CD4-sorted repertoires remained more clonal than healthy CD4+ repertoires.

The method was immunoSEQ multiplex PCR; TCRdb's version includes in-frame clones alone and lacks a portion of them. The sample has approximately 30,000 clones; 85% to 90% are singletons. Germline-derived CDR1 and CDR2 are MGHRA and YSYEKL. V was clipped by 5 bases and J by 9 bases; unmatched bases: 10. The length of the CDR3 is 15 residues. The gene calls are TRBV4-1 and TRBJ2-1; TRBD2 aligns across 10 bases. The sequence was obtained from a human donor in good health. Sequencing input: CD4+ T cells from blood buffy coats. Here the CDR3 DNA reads TGCGCCAGCAGCGAAACTAGCGGGGCCAGGTTTGAGCAGTTCTTC. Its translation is CASSETSGARFEQFF.